This T cell receptor (beta chain) was identified in a study of identical twins. Using its own MiXCR run on the 5' RACE reads, TCRdb lists one record per CDR3 protein. The top ten hold around 0.47% of the sample, which has 400,000 to 600,000 distinct CDR3 sequences, about 22% seen once. CDR3 length equals 15 residues. V lost 3 bases and J 6 bases, leaving 18 bases between the germline ends. Germline V gene sequence: CDR1 ENHRY, CDR2 SYGVKD. This clonotype was found a few times. This sample also belongs to another study, concerning yellow fever vaccine responses in identical twins.

This TCR was recovered from a woman younger than 30 in good health. The chain uses TRBV10-3 and TRBJ2-7; tentative D call: TRBD2 (6 bases). The sequenced sample consisted of CD4+ T cells sorted from blood. The CDR3 loop is CAISDQSGGNSEQYF. DNA of the CDR3: TGTGCCATCAGTGATCAGAGTGGGGGGAATAGCGAGCAGTACTTC.